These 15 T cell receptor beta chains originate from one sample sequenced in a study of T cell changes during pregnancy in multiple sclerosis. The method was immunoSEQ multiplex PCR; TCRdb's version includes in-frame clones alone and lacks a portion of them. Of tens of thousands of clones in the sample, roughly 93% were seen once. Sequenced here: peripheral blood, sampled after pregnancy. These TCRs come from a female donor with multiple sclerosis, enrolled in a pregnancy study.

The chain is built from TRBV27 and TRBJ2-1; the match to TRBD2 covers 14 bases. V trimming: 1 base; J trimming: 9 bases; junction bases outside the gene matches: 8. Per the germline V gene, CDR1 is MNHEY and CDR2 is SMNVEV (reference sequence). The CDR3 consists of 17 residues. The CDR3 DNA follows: TGTGCCAGCAGTTTATATGGGACTAGCGGGAGTCCGGGTGAGCAGTTCTTC. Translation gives CASSLYGTSGSPGEQFF.

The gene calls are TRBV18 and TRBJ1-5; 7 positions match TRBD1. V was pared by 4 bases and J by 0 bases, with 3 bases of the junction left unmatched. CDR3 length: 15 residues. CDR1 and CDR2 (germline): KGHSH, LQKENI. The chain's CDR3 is CASSQDRDSNQPQHF. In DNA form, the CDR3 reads TGTGCCAGCTCACAAGACAGGGATAGCAATCAGCCCCAGCATTTT.

The CDR3 DNA follows: TGTGCCAGTAGTATTGTAACAGGTAGAAATGAGCAGTTCTTC. It codes for CASSIVTGRNEQFF. J is TRBJ2-1 and V is TRBV19; D is perhaps TRBD1 (5 bases). CDR1 LNHDA and CDR2 SQIVND come from the germline V gene (reference sequence). Between the trimmed V and J ends, which lost 3 bases and 7 bases, there was a span of 13 bases. The CDR3 covers 14 residues.

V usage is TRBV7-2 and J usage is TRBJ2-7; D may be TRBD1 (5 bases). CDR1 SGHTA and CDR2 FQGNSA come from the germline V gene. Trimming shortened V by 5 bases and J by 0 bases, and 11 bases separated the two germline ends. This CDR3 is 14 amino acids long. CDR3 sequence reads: CASSPDSYSYEQYF. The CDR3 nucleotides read TGTGCCAGCAGCCCAGACAGCTACTCCTACGAGCAGTACTTC.

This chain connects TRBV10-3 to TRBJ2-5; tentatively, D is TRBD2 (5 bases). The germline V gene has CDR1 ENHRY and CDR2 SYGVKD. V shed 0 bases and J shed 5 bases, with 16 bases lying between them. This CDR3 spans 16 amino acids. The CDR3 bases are TGTGCCATCAGTGAGTCAACTTCTACCCCGGGGGAGACCCAGTACTTC. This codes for CAISESTSTPGETQYF.

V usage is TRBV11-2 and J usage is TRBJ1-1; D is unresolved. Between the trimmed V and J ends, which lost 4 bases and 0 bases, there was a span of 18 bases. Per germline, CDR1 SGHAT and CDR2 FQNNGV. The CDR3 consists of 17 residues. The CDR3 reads CASSWAGRLSLNTEAFF. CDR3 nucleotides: TGTGCCAGCAGCTGGGCAGGCAGACTAAGCTTGAACACTGAAGCTTTCTTT.

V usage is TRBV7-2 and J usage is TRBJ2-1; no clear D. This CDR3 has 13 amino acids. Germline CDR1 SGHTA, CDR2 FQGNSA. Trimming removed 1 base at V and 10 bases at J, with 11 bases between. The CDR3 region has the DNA TGTGCCAGCAGCTTAGACCGGGTGACCGAGCAGTTCTTC. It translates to CASSLDRVTEQFF.

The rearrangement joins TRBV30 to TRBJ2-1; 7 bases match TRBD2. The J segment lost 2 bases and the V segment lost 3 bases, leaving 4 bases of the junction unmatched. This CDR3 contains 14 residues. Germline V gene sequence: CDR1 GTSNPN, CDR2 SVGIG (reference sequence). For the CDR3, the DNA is TGTGCCTGGAGGGCTAGCGGAGCCTACAATGAGCAGTTCTTC. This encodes CAWRASGAYNEQFF.

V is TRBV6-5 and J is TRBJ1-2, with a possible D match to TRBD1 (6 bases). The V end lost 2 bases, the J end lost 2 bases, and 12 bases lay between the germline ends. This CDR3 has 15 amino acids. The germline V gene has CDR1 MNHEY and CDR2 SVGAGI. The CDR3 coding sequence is TGTGCCAGCAGTTACAACGACAGGCCCAACTATGGCTACACCTTC. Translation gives CASSYNDRPNYGYTF.

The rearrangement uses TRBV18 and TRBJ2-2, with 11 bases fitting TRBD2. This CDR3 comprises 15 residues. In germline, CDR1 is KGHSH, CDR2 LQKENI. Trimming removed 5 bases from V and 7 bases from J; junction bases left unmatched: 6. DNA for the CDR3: TGTGCCAGCTCAAAACTAGCGGGAGAGGACGGGGAGCTGTTTTTT. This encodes CASSKLAGEDGELFF. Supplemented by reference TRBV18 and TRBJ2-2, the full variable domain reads NAGVMQNPRHLVRRRGQEARLRCSPMKGHSHVYWYRQLPEEGLKFMVYLQKENIIDESGMPKERFSAEFPKEGPSILRIQQVVRGDSAAYFCASSKLAGEDGELFFGEGSRLTVL.

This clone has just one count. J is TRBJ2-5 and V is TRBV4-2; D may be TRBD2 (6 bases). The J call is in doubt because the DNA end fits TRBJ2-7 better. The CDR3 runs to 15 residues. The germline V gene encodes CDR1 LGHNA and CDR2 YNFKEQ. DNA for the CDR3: TGTGCCAGCAGCCAAGCCTGGGACTTCTCCTACGAGCAGTACTTC. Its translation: CASSQAWDFSYEQYF.

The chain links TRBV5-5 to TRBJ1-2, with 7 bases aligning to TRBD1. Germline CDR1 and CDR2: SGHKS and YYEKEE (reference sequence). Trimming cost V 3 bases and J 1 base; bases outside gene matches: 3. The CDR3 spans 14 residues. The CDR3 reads CASSSGQHNYGYTF. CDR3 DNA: TGTGCCAGCAGCTCGGGACAGCATAACTATGGCTACACCTTC.

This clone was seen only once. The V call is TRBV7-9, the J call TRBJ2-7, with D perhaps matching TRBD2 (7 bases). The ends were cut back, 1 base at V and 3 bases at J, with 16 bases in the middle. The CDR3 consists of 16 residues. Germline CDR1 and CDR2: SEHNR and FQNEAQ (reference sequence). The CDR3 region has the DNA TGTGCCAGCAGCTTAGGGCGGGCAGGGGAGGGCTACGAGCAGTACTTC. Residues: CASSLGRAGEGYEQYF.

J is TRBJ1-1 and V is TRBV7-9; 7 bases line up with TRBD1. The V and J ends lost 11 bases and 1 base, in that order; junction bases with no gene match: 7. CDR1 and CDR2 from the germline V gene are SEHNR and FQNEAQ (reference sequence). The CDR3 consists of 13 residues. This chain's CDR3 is CAALGQTNTEAFF. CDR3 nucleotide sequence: TGTGCCGCATTGGGACAGACGAACACTGAAGCTTTCTTT.

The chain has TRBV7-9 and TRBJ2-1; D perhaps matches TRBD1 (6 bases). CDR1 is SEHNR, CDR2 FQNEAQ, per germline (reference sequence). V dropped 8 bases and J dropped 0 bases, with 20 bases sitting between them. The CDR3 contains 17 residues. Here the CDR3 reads CASFDRRRGGSYNEQFF. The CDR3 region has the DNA TGTGCCAGCTTCGACAGAAGGAGAGGGGGCTCCTACAATGAGCAGTTCTTC.